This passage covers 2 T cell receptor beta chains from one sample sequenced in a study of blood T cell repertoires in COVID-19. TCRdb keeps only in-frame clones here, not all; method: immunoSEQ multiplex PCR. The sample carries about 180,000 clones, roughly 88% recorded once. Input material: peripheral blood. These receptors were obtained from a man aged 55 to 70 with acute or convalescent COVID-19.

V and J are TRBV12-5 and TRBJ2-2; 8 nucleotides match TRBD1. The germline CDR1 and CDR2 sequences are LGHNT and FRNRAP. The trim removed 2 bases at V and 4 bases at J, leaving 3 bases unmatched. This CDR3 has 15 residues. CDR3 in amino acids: CASGLITGGTGELFF. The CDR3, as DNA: TGTGCTAGTGGTTTGATTACAGGGGGCACCGGGGAGCTGTTTTTT. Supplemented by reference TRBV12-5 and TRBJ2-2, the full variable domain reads DARVTQTPRHKVTEMGQEVTMRCQPILGHNTVFWYRQTMMQGLELLAYFRNRAPLDDSGMPKDRFSAEMPDATLATLKIQPSEPRDSAVYFCASGLITGGTGELFFGEGSRLTVL.

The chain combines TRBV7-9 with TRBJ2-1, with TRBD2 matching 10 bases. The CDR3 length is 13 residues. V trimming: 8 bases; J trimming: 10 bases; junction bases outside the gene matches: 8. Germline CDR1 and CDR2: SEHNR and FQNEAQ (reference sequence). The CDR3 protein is CASGASGRTEQFF. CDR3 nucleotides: TGTGCCAGCGGGGCTAGCGGGAGAACAGAGCAGTTCTTC.